The 6 T cell receptor beta chains in this list originate from one sample, sequenced in a study of shared T cell receptors in the human thymus (dated by TCRdb to the early 2020s). Library preparation used the immunoSEQ multiplex PCR assay. TCRdb took over this immuneACCESS table, retaining in-frame rearrangements with V and J assigned. Such tables are incomplete; in checked studies, under half of the missing clones stem from an unresolved V gene, and the remainder is unexplained. Across this sample there are 500,000 to 750,000 clones, with over 75% seen only once. The ten largest clones add up to 0.0085% to 0.012% of the sample. A further study also used this sample, focusing on human thymus T cells.

Sequenced input: thymocytes. The receptors come from a boy under three years old with a congenital heart defect. Donor details come from another sample of the same person, matched by shared clones.

This clone showed up just once. V is TRBV5-4 and J is TRBJ2-2, with TRBD2 identical over 10 bases. Unmatched junction bases numbered 5, after V lost 0 bases and J lost 6 bases. The germline gives CDR1 SGHNT, CDR2 YYREEE (reference sequence). The CDR3 has 16 amino acids. The CDR3 is CASSLGLAGAAGELFF. CDR3 nucleotide sequence: TGTGCCAGCAGCTTGGGACTAGCGGGTGCGGCCGGGGAGCTGTTTTTT.

The chain joins TRBV4-1 to TRBJ2-7, with 8 bases identical to TRBD1. The V gene's germline CDR1 is MGHRA and CDR2 YSYEKL. After removal of 1 base from V and 6 bases from J, the junction contained 5 bases not matched to a gene. The CDR3 length is 14 residues. The CDR3 protein is CASSQVSGGAEQYF. The CDR3 coding sequence is TGCGCCAGCAGCCAAGTCTCAGGGGGCGCCGAGCAGTACTTC.

V gene TRBV5-4 combines with J gene TRBJ2-5; 13 positions agree with TRBD2. CDR1 and CDR2 from the germline V gene are SGHNT and YYREEE (reference sequence). This CDR3 has 17 residues. The trim removed 1 base at V and 5 bases at J, leaving 8 bases unmatched. Here the CDR3 DNA reads TGTGCCAGCAGCTTGTCGACCCTACTAGCGGGAGGGGAGACCCAGTACTTC. It specifies CASSLSTLLAGGETQYF.

This clone was seen only a few times. The chain recombines TRBV29-1 with TRBJ2-3; 7 bases are shared with TRBD1. Unmatched junction bases numbered 10, after V lost 5 bases and J lost 5 bases. This CDR3 contains 14 residues. Germline V gives CDR1 SQVTM, CDR2 ANQGSEA. The CDR3 region has the DNA TGCAGCGTTAACTTTGACAGGGAAAGAGATACGCAGTATTTT. Translation gives CSVNFDRERDTQYF.

V usage is TRBV4-3 and J usage is TRBJ2-7; 7 bases are a match to TRBD2. The CDR3 sequence is 18 residues long. With V trimmed by 1 base and J by 1 base, 13 bases remained unmatched. The V gene's germline CDR1 is LGHNA and CDR2 YSLEER. CDR3 in DNA: TGCGCCAGCAGCCAAGGGCATCTCTTAGCGGGCGTGTCCTACGAGCAGTACTTC. It translates to CASSQGHLLAGVSYEQYF.

This chain uses TRBV6-6 with TRBJ1-4, with a weak D call TRBD1 (5 bases). Deletions cut 5 bases from V and 8 bases from J, with 12 bases between. From germline, CDR1 is MNHNY and CDR2 SVGAGI (reference sequence). The CDR3 sequence is 13 residues long. The CDR3 sequence is CASSLQGGEKLFF. In DNA, the CDR3 is TGTGCCAGCAGTCTCCAGGGTGGGGAAAAACTGTTTTTT.